The rows below give T cell receptor beta chains drawn from one sample of a study of blood T cell repertoires in COVID-19. Libraries were prepared by immunoSEQ multiplex PCR; TCRdb keeps only in-frame clonotypes and omits some of them. The sample carries fewer than 70,000 clones, roughly 79% recorded once. Sequencing used peripheral blood. These receptors came from a man in his fifties or sixties with acute or convalescent COVID-19. The CDR3 runs from the conserved cysteine through the conserved F or W. The D gene is left open where the match is weak. Clone size is not always given. Where it is, it says once, few, many or a class for expanded clones.

cdr3_nt: TGTGCCAGCGGGGGGGCTAGCAATCAGCCCCAGCATTTT
cdr3_aa: CASGGASNQPQHF
clone_size: NA
j_call: TRBJ1-5
v_call: TRBV28
d_call: NA

cdr3_nt: TGTGCCAGCGTCCCACTGGGGACTAGCGGGGGGCAAGAGTTCTTC
cdr3_aa: CASVPLGTSGGQEFF
clone_size: NA
j_call: TRBJ2-1
v_call: TRBV5-5
d_call: TRBD2

cdr3_nt: TGTGCCAGCAGTTTTGGGCGGGGGAACACCATATATTTT
cdr3_aa: CASSFGRGNTIYF
clone_size: few
j_call: TRBJ1-3
v_call: TRBV5-4
d_call: NA

cdr3_nt: TGTGCCACCAGTGATTCGGGGGTAACTACGAACACTGAAGCTTTCTTT
cdr3_aa: CATSDSGVTTNTEAFF
clone_size: many
j_call: TRBJ1-1
v_call: TRBV24-1
d_call: NA

cdr3_nt: TGTGCCAGCAGCCCATCTTCCGGGGATCGGGAGACCCAGTACTTC
cdr3_aa: CASSPSSGDRETQYF
clone_size: once
j_call: TRBJ2-5
v_call: TRBV4-2
d_call: NA

cdr3_nt: TGTGCCAGCAGCTTAGCACAGGGGATACCCCTCCACTTT
cdr3_aa: CASSLAQGIPLHF
clone_size: NA
j_call: TRBJ1-6
v_call: TRBV7-9
d_call: TRBD1

cdr3_nt: TGTGCCAGTAGTGAGACAGGCAACACTGAAGCTTTCTTT
cdr3_aa: CASSETGNTEAFF
clone_size: NA
j_call: TRBJ1-1
v_call: TRBV19
d_call: NA

cdr3_nt: TGTGCCAGCAGCCAACAGACAGGCGAGCAGTACTTC
cdr3_aa: CASSQQTGEQYF
clone_size: NA
j_call: TRBJ2-7
v_call: TRBV13
d_call: NA

cdr3_nt: TGTGCCAGCATGCGAGGGGGAGGGGCGAGCGAGCAGTACTTC
cdr3_aa: CASMRGGGASEQYF
clone_size: NA
j_call: TRBJ2-7
v_call: TRBV7-9
d_call: NA

cdr3_nt: TGTGCCAGCTCACCACCGGGACAGGGCTCTCCCTACGAGCAGTACTTC
cdr3_aa: CASSPPGQGSPYEQYF
clone_size: NA
j_call: TRBJ2-7
v_call: TRBV18
d_call: TRBD1

cdr3_nt: TGTGCCAGCAGTGAAAGGGGACAGGGAAGTTTTGGCTACACCTTC
cdr3_aa: CASSERGQGSFGYTF
clone_size: NA
j_call: TRBJ1-2
v_call: TRBV2
d_call: TRBD1

cdr3_nt: TGTGCCAGCAGCACCCGGGAGGGTAGTTCACCCCTCCACTTT
cdr3_aa: CASSTREGSSPLHF
clone_size: NA
j_call: TRBJ1-6
v_call: TRBV7-2
d_call: NA

cdr3_nt: TGTGCCAGTAGTCCCTATACAGGGGCCGAGCAGTACTTC
cdr3_aa: CASSPYTGAEQYF
clone_size: NA
j_call: TRBJ2-7
v_call: TRBV19
d_call: TRBD1

cdr3_nt: TGTGCCAGCAGTTCTAATAGGAGGGGTGGGTTGGGCTATGGCTACACCTTC
cdr3_aa: CASSSNRRGGLGYGYTF
clone_size: NA
j_call: TRBJ1-2
v_call: TRBV11-2
d_call: NA

cdr3_nt: TGCGCCAGCAGCCAGGCCAGAGAGGATCAGCCCCAGCATTTT
cdr3_aa: CASSQAREDQPQHF
clone_size: NA
j_call: TRBJ1-5
v_call: TRBV4-1
d_call: NA

cdr3_nt: TGCGCCAGCAGCCAGATCCGGTATGGCTATGGCTACACCTTC
cdr3_aa: CASSQIRYGYGYTF
clone_size: once
j_call: TRBJ1-2
v_call: TRBV4-1
d_call: NA

cdr3_nt: TGTGCCAGCAGGTTAGGACAGGGGGGGAACACTGAAGCTTTCTTT
cdr3_aa: CASRLGQGGNTEAFF
clone_size: NA
j_call: TRBJ1-1
v_call: TRBV2
d_call: TRBD1

cdr3_nt: TGTGCCAGCGAAGGGGTTTCCTACAATGAGCAGTTCTTC
cdr3_aa: CASEGVSYNEQFF
clone_size: NA
j_call: TRBJ2-1
v_call: TRBV12-3/TRBV12-4
d_call: NA

cdr3_nt: TGTGCCAGCAGCTTAGGAGAGAACAGTGGTCAGCCCCAGCATTTT
cdr3_aa: CASSLGENSGQPQHF
clone_size: NA
j_call: TRBJ1-5
v_call: TRBV7-9
d_call: NA

cdr3_nt: TGTGCCAGCTCCTGGACAGGCGGAGGTCAGCCCCAGCATTTT
cdr3_aa: CASSWTGGGQPQHF
clone_size: NA
j_call: TRBJ1-5
v_call: TRBV18
d_call: TRBD1

cdr3_nt: TGTGCCAGCAGCTTGGCGGGGGTCCGGTGGGAGACCCAGTACTTC
cdr3_aa: CASSLAGVRWETQYF
clone_size: NA
j_call: TRBJ2-5
v_call: TRBV5-4
d_call: NA

cdr3_nt: TGCGCCAGCAGCCAAGCTACAGGGGGAGACTACGAGCAGTACTTC
cdr3_aa: CASSQATGGDYEQYF
clone_size: NA
j_call: TRBJ2-7
v_call: TRBV4-1
d_call: TRBD1

cdr3_nt: TGTGCCAGCAGTGAGACAGTGAATAGCAATCAGCCCCAGCATTTT
cdr3_aa: CASSETVNSNQPQHF
clone_size: NA
j_call: TRBJ1-5
v_call: TRBV6-1
d_call: NA

cdr3_nt: TGTGCCAGCAGTTACTTTCTGGGGGCGAGGAACACCGGGGAGCTGTTTTTT
cdr3_aa: CASSYFLGARNTGELFF
clone_size: NA
j_call: TRBJ2-2
v_call: TRBV6-2/TRBV6-3
d_call: NA

cdr3_nt: TGCGCCAGCAGCCAGATTCCACGGGCAGGGGCGCAGTATTTT
cdr3_aa: CASSQIPRAGAQYF
clone_size: NA
j_call: TRBJ2-3
v_call: TRBV4-1
d_call: NA

cdr3_nt: TGCAGCGTTGCTTATCAGCTAACTATCAATGGCTACACCTTC
cdr3_aa: CSVAYQLTINGYTF
clone_size: NA
j_call: TRBJ1-2
v_call: TRBV29-1
d_call: NA

cdr3_nt: TGCGCCAGCAGCCTGGGCGCGGGGGGCCCCTTTAGCGGGGAGCTGTTTTTT
cdr3_aa: CASSLGAGGPFSGELFF
clone_size: NA
j_call: TRBJ2-2
v_call: TRBV5-1
d_call: TRBD2

cdr3_nt: TGCGCCAGCAGCCAAGATTGGGGCCAACAAGAGACCCAGTACTTC
cdr3_aa: CASSQDWGQQETQYF
clone_size: NA
j_call: TRBJ2-5
v_call: TRBV4-1
d_call: NA

cdr3_nt: TGCAGCGCTCCGAGGGGGAAAGGTGAAAAACTGTTTTTT
cdr3_aa: CSAPRGKGEKLFF
clone_size: NA
j_call: TRBJ1-4
v_call: TRBV29-1
d_call: NA

cdr3_nt: TGTGCCAGTAGTATACAGGGGATTCAGCCCCAGCATTTT
cdr3_aa: CASSIQGIQPQHF
clone_size: medium-sized
j_call: TRBJ1-5
v_call: TRBV19
d_call: NA

cdr3_nt: TGTGCCAGCTCTCCTAGGGACAAGGGAACTGAAGCTTTCTTT
cdr3_aa: CASSPRDKGTEAFF
clone_size: once
j_call: TRBJ1-1
v_call: TRBV18
d_call: NA

cdr3_nt: TGCGCCAGCAGCTTAGTCTCTCGGGGGCAAGAGACCCAGTACTTC
cdr3_aa: CASSLVSRGQETQYF
clone_size: NA
j_call: TRBJ2-5
v_call: TRBV5-1
d_call: NA

cdr3_nt: TGTGCCACCAGCAGATCGGGACAGGGGGCCTTCGGCTACACCTTC
cdr3_aa: CATSRSGQGAFGYTF
clone_size: few
j_call: TRBJ1-2
v_call: TRBV15
d_call: TRBD1

cdr3_nt: TGTGCCAGCAGTTTAGGGTTGGGCTGGGACACCGGGGAGCTGTTTTTT
cdr3_aa: CASSLGLGWDTGELFF
clone_size: NA
j_call: TRBJ2-2
v_call: TRBV27
d_call: NA

cdr3_nt: TGTGCCTGGAGTTTGTGGAGGAGTTCACCCCTCCACTTT
cdr3_aa: CAWSLWRSSPLHF
clone_size: NA
j_call: TRBJ1-6
v_call: TRBV30
d_call: NA

cdr3_nt: TGTGCCACCAGTGATTCCTTTAGCAATCAGCCCCAGCATTTT
cdr3_aa: CATSDSFSNQPQHF
clone_size: NA
j_call: TRBJ1-5
v_call: TRBV24-1
d_call: NA

cdr3_nt: TGTGCCACCAGCCTCCCCCAGCAGGGGGCAACCGGGGAGCTGTTTTTT
cdr3_aa: CATSLPQQGATGELFF
clone_size: few
j_call: TRBJ2-2
v_call: TRBV15
d_call: TRBD1

cdr3_nt: TGTGCCAGCTCCAGGGGGTCTGGAAACACCATATATTTT
cdr3_aa: CASSRGSGNTIYF
clone_size: NA
j_call: TRBJ1-3
v_call: TRBV2
d_call: TRBD1

cdr3_nt: TGTGCCAGCAGGTACACAGGATTCAATGAGCAGTTCTTC
cdr3_aa: CASRYTGFNEQFF
clone_size: NA
j_call: TRBJ2-1
v_call: TRBV6-1
d_call: NA

cdr3_nt: TGTGCCAGCAGCTTAACGTCGGAGGGCGATGGCTACACCTTC
cdr3_aa: CASSLTSEGDGYTF
clone_size: once
j_call: TRBJ1-2
v_call: TRBV7-3
d_call: NA

cdr3_nt: TGTGCCAGCAGCTTCACAGGTGTAACCATTGAAGCTTTCTTT
cdr3_aa: CASSFTGVTIEAFF
clone_size: NA
j_call: TRBJ1-1
v_call: TRBV7-9
d_call: NA

cdr3_nt: TGCGCCAGCAGCCCAAAGGAGGGGCTTAACTATGGCTACACCTTC
cdr3_aa: CASSPKEGLNYGYTF
clone_size: NA
j_call: TRBJ1-2
v_call: TRBV4-1
d_call: NA

cdr3_nt: TGTGCCAGCTCGGTCCCCTACAATGAGCAGTTCTTC
cdr3_aa: CASSVPYNEQFF
clone_size: NA
j_call: TRBJ2-1
v_call: TRBV28
d_call: NA

cdr3_nt: TGTGCCAGCTCCTCCTCGAACACCGGGGAGCTGTTTTTT
cdr3_aa: CASSSSNTGELFF
clone_size: NA
j_call: TRBJ2-2
v_call: TRBV7-3
d_call: NA

cdr3_nt: TGTGCCAGCAGTGGAACAGGGGGCTATGGCTACACCTTC
cdr3_aa: CASSGTGGYGYTF
clone_size: NA
j_call: TRBJ1-2
v_call: TRBV12-3/TRBV12-4
d_call: TRBD1

cdr3_nt: TGTGCCATCCAAACTAGCGGGGCCCTGGAGACCCAGTACTTC
cdr3_aa: CAIQTSGALETQYF
clone_size: NA
j_call: TRBJ2-5
v_call: TRBV2
d_call: TRBD2

cdr3_nt: TGTGCCAGCAGTTATGGGGAGAACACCATATATTTT
cdr3_aa: CASSYGENTIYF
clone_size: NA
j_call: TRBJ1-3
v_call: TRBV6-5
d_call: NA

cdr3_nt: TGTGCCAGTAAGAAACTAGCGGGGCCTAGCACAGATACGCAGTATTTT
cdr3_aa: CASKKLAGPSTDTQYF
clone_size: NA
j_call: TRBJ2-3
v_call: TRBV19
d_call: TRBD2

cdr3_nt: TGTGCCAGCAGTGAAATTCGGGGAGATCAGCCCCAGCATTTT
cdr3_aa: CASSEIRGDQPQHF
clone_size: NA
j_call: TRBJ1-5
v_call: TRBV2
d_call: NA

cdr3_nt: TGTGCCAGCTCACCAGAACAGGGATCCTACAATGAGCAGTTCTTC
cdr3_aa: CASSPEQGSYNEQFF
clone_size: NA
j_call: TRBJ2-1
v_call: TRBV18
d_call: NA

cdr3_nt: TGTGCCAGCAGCTTAAGGAGGGCGGGGGTAGCCACAGATACGCAGTATTTT
cdr3_aa: CASSLRRAGVATDTQYF
clone_size: NA
j_call: TRBJ2-3
v_call: TRBV7-6
d_call: TRBD2

cdr3_nt: TGTGCCAGCAGCTTAGTAGCGGTCTCCTACAATGAGCAGTTCTTC
cdr3_aa: CASSLVAVSYNEQFF
clone_size: NA
j_call: TRBJ2-1
v_call: TRBV7-6
d_call: NA

cdr3_nt: TGCGCCAGCAGCCAAGATGGCGGAAGCCGAGCCAAAAACATTCAGTACTTC
cdr3_aa: CASSQDGGSRAKNIQYF
clone_size: NA
j_call: TRBJ2-4
v_call: TRBV4-1
d_call: NA

cdr3_nt: TGTGCCAGCAGCTCCGCCGGTTTCCAGACCCAGTACTTC
cdr3_aa: CASSSAGFQTQYF
clone_size: NA
j_call: TRBJ2-5
v_call: TRBV7-3
d_call: NA

cdr3_nt: TGTGCCAGCAGCTTTCATGGCGGGGGGAACACCGGGGAGCTGTTTTTT
cdr3_aa: CASSFHGGGNTGELFF
clone_size: few
j_call: TRBJ2-2
v_call: TRBV7-2
d_call: TRBD2

cdr3_nt: TGTGCCAGCTCACCATTGGGTACAGCGAACACTGAAGCTTTCTTT
cdr3_aa: CASSPLGTANTEAFF
clone_size: NA
j_call: TRBJ1-1
v_call: TRBV18
d_call: NA

cdr3_nt: TGCGCCAGCAGCTTGGGGCCGCTTGCAACTAATGAAAAACTGTTTTTT
cdr3_aa: CASSLGPLATNEKLFF
clone_size: NA
j_call: TRBJ1-4
v_call: TRBV5-1
d_call: NA